The entry that follows covers one T cell receptor (beta chain) sequence. Its antigen is still unknown. No base-level quality is on record; no much larger clone is a single base apart. This sample was included in a study of technical replicates of blood from a handful of donors (dated by TCRdb to the late 2010s). V was cut back by 0 bases and J by 9 bases, leaving a gap of 13 bases between them. The CDR3 has 15 amino acids, counting the end cysteine and phenylalanine. Only the CDR3 portion is preserved as DNA: 45 bases, with reading frame beginning at the first base. From a lookup of the germline V gene (reference sequence), CDR1 and CDR2 are SGHKS and YYEKEE. The library was built by means of the immunoSEQ multiplex PCR assay. The immuneACCESS repertoire file appears here via TCRdb, limited to in-frame rearrangements. These files lack a portion of the clones; in checked studies, under half of the deficit traces to unresolved V genes, and the cause of the others is not known. Across this sample there are over 55,000 clones, with around 84% seen only once. Around 5% of the sample comes from the top ten.

The sample comprised PBMCs. This TCR came from a human donor in good health. Some clones in this sample may be carry-over from other donors' samples. The chain is assembled from TRBV5-5 and TRBJ1-6, and the D gene may be TRBD1, 6 bases matching. The DNA sequence follows: TGTGCCAGCAGCTTGGGGACAGTAAATATTTCACCCCTCCACTTT. Its coded protein is CASSLGTVNISPLHF. The full variable domain, completed from the reference TRBV5-5 and TRBJ1-6 proteins outside the CDR3, reads DAGVTQSPTHLIKTRGQQVTLRCSPISGHKSVSWYQQVLGQGPQFIFQYYEKEERGRGNFPDRFSARQFPNYSSELNVNALLLGDSALYLCASSLGTVNISPLHFGNGTRLTVT.